A selection of T cell receptor beta chains follows, all from one sample in a study of shared clonotypes between healthy human individuals. Libraries were prepared by immunoSEQ multiplex PCR; TCRdb keeps only in-frame clonotypes and omits some of them. This sample yields about 2 million clones, of which about 95% are seen a single time; more than 0.1% belongs to the top ten. Sequenced material: naive CD4+ T cells sorted from blood. The receptors were sampled from a man younger than 35 in good health. CDR3s include the opening cysteine and the closing phenylalanine or tryptophan.

V gene: TRBV5-1
CDR3 protein: CASRRDQGLSYEQYF

V gene: TRBV6-5
CDR3 protein: CASSRARGPDIQYF

V gene: TRBV9
CDR3 protein: CASSPGAFTDTQYF

V gene: TRBV28
CDR3 protein: CASSLGTEGNQPQHF

V gene: TRBV30
CDR3 protein: CAWSVSSNNSPLHF

V gene: TRBV5-1
CDR3 protein: CASSLTGENTEAFF

V gene: TRBV11-2
CDR3 protein: CASSSRPGETQYF

V gene: TRBV6-5
CDR3 protein: CAARALSGANVLTF

V gene: TRBV5-1
CDR3 protein: CASNPRPELGAKNIQYF

V gene: TRBV2
CDR3 protein: CASSEFGPYGRANEQFF

V gene: TRBV7-2
CDR3 protein: CASSPGQGFYEQYF

V gene: TRBV6-1
CDR3 protein: CATGKNTEAFF

V gene: TRBV27
CDR3 protein: CASIGGGTGDYEQYF

V gene: TRBV25-1
CDR3 protein: CASSDFGSSGNTIYF

V gene: TRBV5-1
CDR3 protein: CASRLQGNGRNTEAFF

V gene: TRBV14
CDR3 protein: CASSPRRDRDYGYTF

V gene: TRBV28
CDR3 protein: CASHPARATYEQYF

V gene: TRBV7-9
CDR3 protein: CASSLGSDSGNTIYF

V gene: TRBV30
CDR3 protein: CAWSPQVGGTEAFF

V gene: TRBV7-2
CDR3 protein: CASSAGGQVNEQFF

V gene: TRBV6-5
CDR3 protein: CASRQGGSLYGYTF

V gene: TRBV15
CDR3 protein: CATSSPGRVGNEKLFF

V gene: TRBV27
CDR3 protein: CASSSSDRGGTEAFF

V gene: TRBV19
CDR3 protein: CASSIVSGNTEAFF

V gene: TRBV30
CDR3 protein: CAWGYEKLFF

V gene: TRBV29-1
CDR3 protein: CSVGGGDRTAEAFF

V gene: TRBV11-3
CDR3 protein: CASSPGNDYEQYF